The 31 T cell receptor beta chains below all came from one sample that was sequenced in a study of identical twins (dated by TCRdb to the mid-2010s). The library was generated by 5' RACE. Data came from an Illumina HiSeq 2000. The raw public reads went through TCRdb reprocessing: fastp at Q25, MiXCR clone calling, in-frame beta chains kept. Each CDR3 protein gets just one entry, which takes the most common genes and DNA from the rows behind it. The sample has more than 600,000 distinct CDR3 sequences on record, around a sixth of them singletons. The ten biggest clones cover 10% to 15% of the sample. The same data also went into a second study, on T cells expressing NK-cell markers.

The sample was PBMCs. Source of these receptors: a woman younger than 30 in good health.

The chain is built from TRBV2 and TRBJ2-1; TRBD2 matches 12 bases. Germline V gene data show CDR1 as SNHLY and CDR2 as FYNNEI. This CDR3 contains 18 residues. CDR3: CTISRTSGDVSSYNEQFF. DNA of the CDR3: TGTACCATCAGTAGGACTAGCGGGGACGTAAGCTCCTACAATGAGCAGTTCTTC. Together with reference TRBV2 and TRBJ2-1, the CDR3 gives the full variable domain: EPEVTQTPSHQVTQMGQEVILRCVPISNHLYFYWYRQILGQKVEFLVSFYNNEISEKSEIFDDQFSVERPDGSNFTLKIRSTKLEDSAMYFCTISRTSGDVSSYNEQFFGPGTRLTVL.

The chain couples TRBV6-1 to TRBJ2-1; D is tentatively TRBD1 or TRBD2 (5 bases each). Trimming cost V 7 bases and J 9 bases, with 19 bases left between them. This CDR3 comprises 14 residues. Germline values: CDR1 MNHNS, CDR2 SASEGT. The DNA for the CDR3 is TGTGCCAGCACCACTCCTGGGGGAGTGAGTGAGCAGTTCTTC. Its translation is CASTTPGGVSEQFF.

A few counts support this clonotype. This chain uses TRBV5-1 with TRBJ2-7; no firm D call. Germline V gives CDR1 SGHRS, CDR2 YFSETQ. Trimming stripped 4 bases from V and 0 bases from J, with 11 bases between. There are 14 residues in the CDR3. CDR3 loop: CASSIDGVSYEQYF. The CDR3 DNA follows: TGCGCCAGCAGCATCGACGGTGTCTCCTACGAGCAGTACTTC.

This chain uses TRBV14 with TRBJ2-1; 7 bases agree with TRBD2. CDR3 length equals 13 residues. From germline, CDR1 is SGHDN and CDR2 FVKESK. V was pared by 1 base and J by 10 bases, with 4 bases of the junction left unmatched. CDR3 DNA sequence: TGTGCCAGCAGCCAAGGGGAGGGTGCCGAGCAGTTCTTC. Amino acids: CASSQGEGAEQFF. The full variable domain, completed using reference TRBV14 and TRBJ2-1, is EAGVTQFPSHSVIEKGQTVTLRCDPISGHDNLYWYRRVMGKEIKFLLHFVKESKQDESGMPNNRFLAERTGGTYSTLKVQPAELEDSGVYFCASSQGEGAEQFFGPGTRLTVL.

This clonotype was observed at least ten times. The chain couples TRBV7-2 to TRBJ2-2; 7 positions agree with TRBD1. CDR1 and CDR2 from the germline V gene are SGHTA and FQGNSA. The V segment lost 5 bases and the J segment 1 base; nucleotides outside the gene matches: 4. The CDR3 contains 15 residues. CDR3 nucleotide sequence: TGTGCCAGCAGCCTCCGGACAGGGAACACCGGGGAGCTGTTTTTT. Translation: CASSLRTGNTGELFF.

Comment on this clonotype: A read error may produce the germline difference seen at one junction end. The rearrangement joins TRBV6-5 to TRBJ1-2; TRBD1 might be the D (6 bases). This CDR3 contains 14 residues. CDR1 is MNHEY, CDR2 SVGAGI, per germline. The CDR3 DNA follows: TGTGCCAGCAGTTACGGCCAGGACAGCGCTGGCTACCCCTTC. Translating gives CASSYGQDSAGYPF.

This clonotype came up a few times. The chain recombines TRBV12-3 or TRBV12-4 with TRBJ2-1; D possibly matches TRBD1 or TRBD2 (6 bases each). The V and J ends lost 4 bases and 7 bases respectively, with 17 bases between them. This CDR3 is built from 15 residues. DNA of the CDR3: TGTGCCAGCAGTTGGAGGGGGGTTGTATCGAATGAGCAGTTCTTC. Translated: CASSWRGVVSNEQFF.

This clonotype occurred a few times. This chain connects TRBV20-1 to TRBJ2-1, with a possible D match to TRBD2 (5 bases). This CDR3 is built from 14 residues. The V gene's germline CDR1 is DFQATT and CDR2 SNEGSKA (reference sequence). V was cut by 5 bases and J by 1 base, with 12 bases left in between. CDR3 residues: CSAVTDSSYNEQFF. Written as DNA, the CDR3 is TGCAGTGCTGTAACGGACTCGTCCTACAATGAGCAGTTCTTC.

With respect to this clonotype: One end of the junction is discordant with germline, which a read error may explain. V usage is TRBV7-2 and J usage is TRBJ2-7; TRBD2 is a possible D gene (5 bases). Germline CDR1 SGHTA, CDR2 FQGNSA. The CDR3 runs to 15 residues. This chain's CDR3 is CDSSFAGLSSYEQYF. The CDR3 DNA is TGTGACAGCAGCTTTGCGGGCCTTAGCTCCTACGAGCAGTACTTC.

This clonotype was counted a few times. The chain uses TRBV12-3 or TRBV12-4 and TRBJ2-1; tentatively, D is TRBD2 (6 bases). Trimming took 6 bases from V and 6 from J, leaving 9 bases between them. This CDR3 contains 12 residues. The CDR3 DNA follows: TGTGCCAGCAGGTGGAGGGGCAATGAGCAGTTCTTC. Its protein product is CASRWRGNEQFF.

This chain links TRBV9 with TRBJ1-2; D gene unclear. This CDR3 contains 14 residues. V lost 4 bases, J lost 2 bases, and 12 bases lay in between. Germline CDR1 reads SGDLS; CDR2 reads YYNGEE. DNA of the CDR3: TGTGCCAGCAGCACAAACCAACAGAACTATGGCTACACCTTC. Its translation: CASSTNQQNYGYTF.

The CDR3 spells CSAAAVETQYF. In DNA form, the CDR3 reads TGCAGTGCTGCTGCTGTGGAGACCCAGTACTTC. The V and J genes are TRBV20-1 and TRBJ2-5; D gene ambiguous. The CDR3 spans 11 residues. The germline V gene encodes CDR1 DFQATT and CDR2 SNEGSKA (reference sequence). Trimming removed 5 bases from V and 5 bases from J, with 9 bases in between.

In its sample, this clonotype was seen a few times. The CDR3 DNA is TGTGCCAGCAGTTACCTAACAGGGGAAAAACTGTTTTTT. Its translation: CASSYLTGEKLFF. The genes are TRBV6-5 and TRBJ1-4; TRBD1 is a possible D gene (6 bases). Germline V gene data show CDR1 as MNHEY and CDR2 as SVGAGI. Trimming took off 2 bases at V and 8 bases at J, with 9 bases between the two ends. CDR3 length: 13 amino acids.

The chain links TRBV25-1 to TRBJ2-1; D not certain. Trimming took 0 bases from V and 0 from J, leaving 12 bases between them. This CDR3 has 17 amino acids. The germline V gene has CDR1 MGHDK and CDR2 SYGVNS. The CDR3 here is CASSEYSDRSSYNEQFF. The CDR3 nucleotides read TGTGCCAGCAGTGAATATTCCGACCGTAGCTCCTACAATGAGCAGTTCTTC. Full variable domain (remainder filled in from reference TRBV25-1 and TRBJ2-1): EADIYQTPRYLVIGTGKKITLECSQTMGHDKMYWYQQDPGMELHLIHYSYGVNSTEKGDLSSESTVSRIRTEHFPLTLESARPSHTSQYLCASSEYSDRSSYNEQFFGPGTRLTVL.

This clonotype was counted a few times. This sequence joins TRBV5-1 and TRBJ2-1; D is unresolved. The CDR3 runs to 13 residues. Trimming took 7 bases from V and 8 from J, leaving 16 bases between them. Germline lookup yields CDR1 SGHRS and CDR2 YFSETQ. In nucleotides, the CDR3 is TGCGCCAGCTATGTCAGTAGGGCTGATGAGCAGTTCTTC. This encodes CASYVSRADEQFF.

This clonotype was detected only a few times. The CDR3 DNA follows: TGTGCCAGCAGGCCCCGGGACAGCCGCTTAGCCAAAAACATTCAGTACTTC. It translates to CASRPRDSRLAKNIQYF. This chain links TRBV6-2 or TRBV6-3 with TRBJ2-4; 7 nucleotides agree with TRBD1. The CDR3 is 17 residues long. After removal of 6 bases from V and 0 bases from J, the junction contained 11 bases not matched to a gene. The germline CDR1 and CDR2 sequences are MNHEY and SVGEGT.

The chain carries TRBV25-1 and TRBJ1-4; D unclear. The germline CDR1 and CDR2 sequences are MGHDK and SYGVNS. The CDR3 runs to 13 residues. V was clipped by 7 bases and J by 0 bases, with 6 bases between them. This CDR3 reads CASILATNEKLFF. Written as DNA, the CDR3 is TGTGCCAGCATTTTAGCAACTAATGAAAAACTGTTTTTT.

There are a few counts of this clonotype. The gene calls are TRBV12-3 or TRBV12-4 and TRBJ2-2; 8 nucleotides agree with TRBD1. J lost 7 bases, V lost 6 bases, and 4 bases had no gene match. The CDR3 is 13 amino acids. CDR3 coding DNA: TGTGCCAGCAGGCGGACAGGGAACGGGGAGCTGTTTTTT. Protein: CASRRTGNGELFF.

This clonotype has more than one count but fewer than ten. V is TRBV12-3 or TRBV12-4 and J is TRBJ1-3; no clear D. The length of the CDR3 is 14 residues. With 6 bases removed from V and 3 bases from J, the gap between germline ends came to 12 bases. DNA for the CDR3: TGTGCCAGCAGGGGATTGGCGGGTGGAAACACCATATATTTT. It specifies CASRGLAGGNTIYF.

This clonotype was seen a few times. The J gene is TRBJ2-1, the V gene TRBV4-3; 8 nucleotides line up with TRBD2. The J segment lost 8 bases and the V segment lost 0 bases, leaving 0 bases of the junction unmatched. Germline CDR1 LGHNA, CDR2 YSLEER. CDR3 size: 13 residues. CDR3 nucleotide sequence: TGCGCCAGCAGCCAAGAGACTAGCGATGAGCAGTTCTTC. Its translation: CASSQETSDEQFF.

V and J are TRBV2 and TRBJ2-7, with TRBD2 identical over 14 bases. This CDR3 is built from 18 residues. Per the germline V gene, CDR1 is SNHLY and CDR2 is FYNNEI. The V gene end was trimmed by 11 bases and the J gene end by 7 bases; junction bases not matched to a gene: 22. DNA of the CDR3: TGTGCCTTCAGTTCCTACACCCGGGGACTAGCGGGAGTGAAAGAGCAGTACTTC. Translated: CAFSSYTRGLAGVKEQYF. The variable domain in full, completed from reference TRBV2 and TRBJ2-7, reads EPEVTQTPSHQVTQMGQEVILRCVPISNHLYFYWYRQILGQKVEFLVSFYNNEISEKSEIFDDQFSVERPDGSNFTLKIRSTKLEDSAMYFCAFSSYTRGLAGVKEQYFGPGTRLTVT.

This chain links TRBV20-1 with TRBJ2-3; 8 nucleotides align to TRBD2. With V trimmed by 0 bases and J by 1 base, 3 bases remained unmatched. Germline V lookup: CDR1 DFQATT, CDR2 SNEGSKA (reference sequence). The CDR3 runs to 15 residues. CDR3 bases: TGCAGTGCTAGAGATCCGGGAGGGGGCACAGATACGCAGTATTTT. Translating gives CSARDPGGGTDTQYF.

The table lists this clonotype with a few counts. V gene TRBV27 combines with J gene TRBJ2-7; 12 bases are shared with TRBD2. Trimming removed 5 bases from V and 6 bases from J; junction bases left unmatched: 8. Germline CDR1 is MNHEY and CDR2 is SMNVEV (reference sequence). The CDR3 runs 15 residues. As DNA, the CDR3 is TGTGCCAGCAGTCCAAGGACTAGCGGGACCTTCGAGCAGTACTTC. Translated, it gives CASSPRTSGTFEQYF.

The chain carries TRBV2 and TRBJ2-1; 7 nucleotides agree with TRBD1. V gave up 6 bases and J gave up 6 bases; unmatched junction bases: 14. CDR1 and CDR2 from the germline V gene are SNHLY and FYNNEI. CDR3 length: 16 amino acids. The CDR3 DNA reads TGTGCCAGCAGCGCCGAGGGGGCGCTAAGATCCAATGAGCAGTTCTTC. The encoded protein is CASSAEGALRSNEQFF. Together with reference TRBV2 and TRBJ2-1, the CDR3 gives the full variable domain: EPEVTQTPSHQVTQMGQEVILRCVPISNHLYFYWYRQILGQKVEFLVSFYNNEISEKSEIFDDQFSVERPDGSNFTLKIRSTKLEDSAMYFCASSAEGALRSNEQFFGPGTRLTVL.

CDR3 region: CASSHPSTYEQYF. DNA for the CDR3: TGTGCCAGCAGCCATCCTAGCACCTACGAGCAGTACTTC. The genes are TRBV5-6 and TRBJ2-7; a weak D match, TRBD2 (5 bases). The CDR3 runs 13 residues. The V and J ends lost 4 bases and 2 bases respectively, with 10 bases between them. The germline gives CDR1 SGHDT, CDR2 YYEEEE.

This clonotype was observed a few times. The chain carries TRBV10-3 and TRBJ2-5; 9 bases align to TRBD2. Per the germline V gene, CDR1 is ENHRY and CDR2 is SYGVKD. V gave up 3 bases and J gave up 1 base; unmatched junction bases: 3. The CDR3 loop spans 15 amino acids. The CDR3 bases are TGTGCCATCAGTGAACAAGCGGGAGGCCAAGAGACCCAGTACTTC. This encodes CAISEQAGGQETQYF.

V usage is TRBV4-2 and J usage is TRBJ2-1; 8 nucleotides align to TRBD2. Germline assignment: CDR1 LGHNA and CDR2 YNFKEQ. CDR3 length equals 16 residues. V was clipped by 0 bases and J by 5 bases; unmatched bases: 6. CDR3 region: CASSQEGRGDNNEQFF. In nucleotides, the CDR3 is TGTGCCAGCAGCCAAGAAGGGCGGGGGGATAACAATGAGCAGTTCTTC.

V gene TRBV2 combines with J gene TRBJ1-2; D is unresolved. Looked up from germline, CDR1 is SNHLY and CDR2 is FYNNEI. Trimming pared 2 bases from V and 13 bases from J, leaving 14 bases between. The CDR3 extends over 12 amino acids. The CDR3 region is CASSELSRFGTF. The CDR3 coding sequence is TGTGCCAGCAGTGAACTTAGCAGGTTCGGCACCTTC.

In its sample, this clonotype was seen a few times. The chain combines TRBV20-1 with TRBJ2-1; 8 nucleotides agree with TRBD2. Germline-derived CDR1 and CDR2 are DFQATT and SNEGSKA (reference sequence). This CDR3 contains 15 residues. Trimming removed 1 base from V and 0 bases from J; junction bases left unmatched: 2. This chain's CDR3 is CSARALADSYNEQFF. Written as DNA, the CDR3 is TGCAGTGCTAGAGCACTAGCGGACTCCTACAATGAGCAGTTCTTC.

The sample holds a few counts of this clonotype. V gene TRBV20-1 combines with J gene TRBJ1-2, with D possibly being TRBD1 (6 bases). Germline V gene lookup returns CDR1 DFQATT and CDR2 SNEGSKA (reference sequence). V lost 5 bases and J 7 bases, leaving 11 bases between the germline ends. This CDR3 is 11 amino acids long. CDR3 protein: CSAAGGPGYTF. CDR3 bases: TGCAGTGCTGCCGGGGGCCCTGGCTACACCTTC.

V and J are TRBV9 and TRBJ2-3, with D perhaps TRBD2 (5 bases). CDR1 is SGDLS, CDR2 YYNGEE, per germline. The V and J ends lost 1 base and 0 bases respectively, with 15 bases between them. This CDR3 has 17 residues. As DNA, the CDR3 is TGTGCCAGCAGCGTACTACCTTTAGCGTCTAGCACAGATACGCAGTATTTT. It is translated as CASSVLPLASSTDTQYF.